This T cell receptor beta chain was profiled in a study of cytomegalovirus exposure and HLA in healthy donors. Findings and limits, study-wide: Analysis was performed later, and it showed HLA-associated TCR beta chains to be more clonally expanded than equally common others. An ancestry cluster, one associated with Asian ancestry, reportedly showed fewer N-insertions than the approximately 660-donor mean in a later analysis. Later analysis showed TCR association rates varying by HLA locus, highest for DRB1 and lowest for HLA-C.

Trimming left V 2 bases short and J 2 bases short, with 6 bases between. Per germline, CDR1 SGHTA and CDR2 FQGTGA. CDR3 length equals 13 residues. PCR involved 60 Vbeta and 13 Jbeta primers. Profiling relied on immunoSEQ multiplex PCR, and the TCRdb table lists in-frame clones only, not all of them. The sample consists of 55,000 to 70,000 clones, 80% of them appearing once. Comment on this clone: Its target is not known.

This receptor was identified in a woman between 40 and 50 years old in good health and CMV-seronegative. The gene calls are TRBV7-3 and TRBJ1-2; the D is unclear. Sequenced input: PBMCs. The CDR3 DNA follows: TGTGCCAGCAGCTTAGGCGGCAACTATGGCTACACCTTC. It is translated as CASSLGGNYGYTF.